This T cell receptor (beta chain) came from a study of blood T cell repertoires in COVID-19 (dated by TCRdb to about 2020). Study-level background: The collaborator samples originated in the United States, Italy and Spain and spanned the acute and convalescent phases of COVID-19. The prospective study material was composed of cDNA or gDNA derived from T cells, B-cell-depleted T cells, or PBMCs. The dataset comprised deeply sampled blood TCRbeta repertoires from subjects exposed to, actively infected with, or recovered from COVID-19. The repertoires were released in a freely available public database meant as a resource for research on the immune response to SARS-CoV-2. Where available, HLA class I and class II types were obtained from metadata supplied by the sample provider rather than from assay-based typing. Samples came from the ongoing ImmuneRACE study (first 160 participants) plus 1,254 subjects from 6 global collaborators. The sample metadata nearly always contained a de-identified subject ID, COVID-19 status, age in years and sex. Here is what the overall study found, with its caveats: How much clinical and demographic metadata was included differed by source and by participant, and the metadata was provided uncurated.

Points on this clone: It has no known antigen specificity. The input lacks base qualities; no much larger clone sits a single base away.

The collaborating institutions used their own protocols to collect whole blood in K2EDTA tubes. For TCRbeta analysis, collaborators shipped samples in one of three forms: frozen whole blood, isolated PBMCs, or DNA extracted from either of those sample types. TCRbeta CDR3 regions were amplified from genomic DNA using the immunoSEQ Assay, a bias-controlled multiplex PCR. The original pipeline was this. The number of nucleated cells in each sample was estimated by amplification of reference gene primers within the assay. Sequence reads were collapsed and filtered to measure the absolute abundance of every unique TCRbeta CDR3 rearrangement. For each sample, productive Simpson clonality was calculated as the square root of Simpson's diversity index across productive rearrangements. The clones in this table, taken by TCRdb from immuneACCESS, are in-frame only. Not every clone is retained; where verified, under half of the shortfall comes from an unresolved V gene, and the cause of the rest is unknown. V and J calls plus clone size are reproduced from that table; the DNA served to infer D and trimming. The sample contains 30,000 to 40,000 clones, approximately 85% of them found a single time. Of the sample, approximately 10% falls within the top ten clones.

Material: peripheral blood. The source of this sequence is a human donor in a cohort sampled during active COVID-19.

The DNA sequence reads TGTGCAAGTCCCTTGAGCCGGGACACCAAAAAAAGCTCCTATAATTCACCCCTCCACTTT. The translation is CASPLSRDTKKSSYNSPLHF. This chain is built from TRBV12-2 and TRBJ1-6; the DNA was not compared with TRBD1, the D call given in the table. TRBV12-2 is a pseudogene locus. Measured from the cysteine to the phenylalanine, the CDR3 is 20 residues long. CDR3 DNA is the only sequence kept; it has 60 bases, read in frame from the first base.